This record looks at one T cell receptor beta chain sequence and its context. Its antigen is as yet unknown. This entry is derived from a study of beta chain features in type 1 diabetes. Study-wide results and caveats: Sequencing from cDNA could over-represent high-TCR-expressing cells.

Of the isolated RNA, all was reverse transcribed, and so the sequenced material was expressed TCRB transcripts. The protocol was immunoSEQ multiplex PCR, while the TCRdb copy is restricted to in-frame clones and leaves out a portion. Of approximately 300,000 clones listed, more than 9.5% are singletons. The V end was cut by 2 bases, the J end by 6 bases, with 12 bases between. The CDR3 contains 14 residues. Germline lookup yields CDR1 KGHSH and CDR2 LQKENI. This TCR was recovered from a woman aged 30 to 39 in good health. The sequencing sample was made of naive CD4+ T cells from blood. The chain carries TRBV18 and TRBJ2-3, with D unclear. The CDR3 loop is CASSPLGQSDTQYF. CDR3 bases: TGTGCCAGCTCACCATTGGGCCAGAGTGATACGCAGTATTTT.